The present T cell receptor beta chain was sequenced within a study of blood T cell repertoires in COVID-19. At the level of the study: Italy, Spain and the United States were the sources of the convalescent and acute COVID-19 samples. T cells, B-cell-depleted T cells, or PBMCs provided the cDNA or gDNA that served as material.

Original analysis: The authors estimated nucleated cell counts from reference gene primer amplification. Assay: immunoSEQ multiplex PCR; the TCRdb copy retains only in-frame clones and omits some. The V and J calls and clone size come from that table; D and trimming were worked out from the DNA. The profile shows more than 100,000 clones, over 60% of them singletons. After removal of 5 bases from V and 4 bases from J, the junction contained 12 bases not matched to a gene. Germline V gives CDR1 LNHDA, CDR2 SQIVND (reference sequence). The length of the CDR3 is 17 residues. This TCR came from a woman over 75 with acute or convalescent COVID-19. Sequencing was done on a sample of peripheral blood. The chain couples TRBV19 to TRBJ1-1, with TRBD1 matching 11 bases. CDR3 DNA: TGTGCCAGTAGTTCGACGTACGGGACAGGGGGAAGCACTGAAGCTTTCTTT. Encoded protein: CASSSTYGTGGSTEAFF.